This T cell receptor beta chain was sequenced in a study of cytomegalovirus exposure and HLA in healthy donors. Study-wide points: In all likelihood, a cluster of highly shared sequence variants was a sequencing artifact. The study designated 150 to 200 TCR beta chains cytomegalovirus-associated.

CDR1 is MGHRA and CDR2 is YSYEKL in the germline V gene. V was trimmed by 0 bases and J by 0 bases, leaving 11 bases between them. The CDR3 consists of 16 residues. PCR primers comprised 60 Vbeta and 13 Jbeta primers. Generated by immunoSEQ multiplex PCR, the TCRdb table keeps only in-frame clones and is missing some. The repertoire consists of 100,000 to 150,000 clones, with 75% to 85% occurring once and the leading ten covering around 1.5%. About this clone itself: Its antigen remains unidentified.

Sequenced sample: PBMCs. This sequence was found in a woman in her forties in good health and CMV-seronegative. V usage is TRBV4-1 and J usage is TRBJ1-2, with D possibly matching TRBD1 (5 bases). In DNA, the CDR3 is TGCGCCAGCAGCCAAGAAACAGGTAGAGCTAACTATGGCTACACCTTC. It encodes CASSQETGRANYGYTF.